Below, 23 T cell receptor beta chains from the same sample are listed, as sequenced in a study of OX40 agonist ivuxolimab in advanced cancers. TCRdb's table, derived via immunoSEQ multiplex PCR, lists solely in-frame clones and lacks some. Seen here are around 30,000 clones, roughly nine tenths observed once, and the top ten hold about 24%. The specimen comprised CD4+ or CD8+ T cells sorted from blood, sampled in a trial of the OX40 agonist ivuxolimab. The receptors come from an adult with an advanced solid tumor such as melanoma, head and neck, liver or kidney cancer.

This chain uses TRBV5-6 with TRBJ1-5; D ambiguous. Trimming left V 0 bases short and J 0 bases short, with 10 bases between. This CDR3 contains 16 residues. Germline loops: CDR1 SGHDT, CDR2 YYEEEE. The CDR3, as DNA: TGTGCCAGCAGCTTGGGGAGCGAAAATAGCAATCAGCCCCAGCATTTT. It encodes CASSLGSENSNQPQHF.

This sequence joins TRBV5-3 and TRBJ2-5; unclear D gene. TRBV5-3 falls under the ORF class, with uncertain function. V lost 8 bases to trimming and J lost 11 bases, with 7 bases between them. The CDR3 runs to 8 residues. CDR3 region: CASPEQYF. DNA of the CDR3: TGTGCCAGCCCGGAGCAGTACTTC.

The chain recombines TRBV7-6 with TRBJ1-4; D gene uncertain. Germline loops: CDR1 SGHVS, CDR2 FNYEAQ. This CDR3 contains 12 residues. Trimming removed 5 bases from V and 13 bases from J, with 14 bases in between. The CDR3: CASSPGGEGLFF. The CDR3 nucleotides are TGTGCCAGCAGCCCGGGCGGGGAGGGACTGTTTTTT.

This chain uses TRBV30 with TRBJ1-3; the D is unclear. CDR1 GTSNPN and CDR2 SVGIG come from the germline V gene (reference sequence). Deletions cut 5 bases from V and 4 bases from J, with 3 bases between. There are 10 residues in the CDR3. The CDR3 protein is CAWGGNTIYF. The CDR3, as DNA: TGTGCCTGGGGAGGAAACACCATATATTTT.

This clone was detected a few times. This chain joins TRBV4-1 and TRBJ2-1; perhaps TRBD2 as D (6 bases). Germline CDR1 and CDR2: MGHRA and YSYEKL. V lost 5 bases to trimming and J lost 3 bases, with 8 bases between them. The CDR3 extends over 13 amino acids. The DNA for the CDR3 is TGCGCCAGCAGCTCGGACTACTACAATGAGCAGTTCTTC. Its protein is CASSSDYYNEQFF.

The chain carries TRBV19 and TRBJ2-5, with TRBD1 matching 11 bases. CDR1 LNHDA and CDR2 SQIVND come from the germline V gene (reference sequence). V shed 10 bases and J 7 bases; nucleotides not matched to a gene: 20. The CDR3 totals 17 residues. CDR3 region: CATADRGRFRAPGTQYF. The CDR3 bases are TGTGCCACCGCGGACAGGGGGCGCTTTCGGGCCCCGGGGACCCAGTACTTC.

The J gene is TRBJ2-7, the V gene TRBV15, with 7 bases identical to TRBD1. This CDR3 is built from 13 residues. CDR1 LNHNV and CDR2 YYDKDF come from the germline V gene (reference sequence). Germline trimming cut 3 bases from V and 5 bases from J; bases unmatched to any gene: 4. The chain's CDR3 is CATSSTRGNEQYF. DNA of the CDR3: TGTGCCACCAGCAGCACCAGGGGGAACGAGCAGTACTTC.

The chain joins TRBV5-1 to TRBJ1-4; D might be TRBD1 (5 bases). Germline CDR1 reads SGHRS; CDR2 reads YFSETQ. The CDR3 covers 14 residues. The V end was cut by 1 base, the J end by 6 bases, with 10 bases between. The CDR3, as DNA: TGCGCCAGCAGCTTGCCCGACAGCGATGAAAAACTGTTTTTT. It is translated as CASSLPDSDEKLFF. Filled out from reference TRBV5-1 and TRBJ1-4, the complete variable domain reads KAGVTQTPRYLIKTRGQQVTLSCSPISGHRSVSWYQQTPGQGLQFLFEYFSETQRNKGNFPGRFSGRQFSNSRSEMNVSTLELGDSALYLCASSLPDSDEKLFFGSGTQLSVL.

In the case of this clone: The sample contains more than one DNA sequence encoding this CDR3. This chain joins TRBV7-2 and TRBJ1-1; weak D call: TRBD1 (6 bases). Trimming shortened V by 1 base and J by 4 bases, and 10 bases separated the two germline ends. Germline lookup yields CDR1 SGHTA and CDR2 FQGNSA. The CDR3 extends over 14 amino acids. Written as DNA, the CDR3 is TGTGCCAGCAGCTTAGGGGGGGCTGGCACTGAAGCTTTCTTT. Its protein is CASSLGGAGTEAFF.

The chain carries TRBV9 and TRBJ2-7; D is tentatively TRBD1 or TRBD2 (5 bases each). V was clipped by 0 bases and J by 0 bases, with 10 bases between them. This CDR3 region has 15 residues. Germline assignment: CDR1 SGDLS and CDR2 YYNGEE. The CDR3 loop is CASSVGDASSYEQYF. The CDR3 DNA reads TGTGCCAGCAGCGTAGGGGACGCCAGCTCCTACGAGCAGTACTTC.

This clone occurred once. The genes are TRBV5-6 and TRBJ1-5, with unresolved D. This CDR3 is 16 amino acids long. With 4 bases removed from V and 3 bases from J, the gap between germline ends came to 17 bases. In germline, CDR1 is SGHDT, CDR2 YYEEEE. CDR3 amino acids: CASSQQVVGYNQPQHF. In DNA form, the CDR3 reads TGTGCCAGCAGCCAGCAGGTGGTAGGATACAATCAGCCCCAGCATTTT.

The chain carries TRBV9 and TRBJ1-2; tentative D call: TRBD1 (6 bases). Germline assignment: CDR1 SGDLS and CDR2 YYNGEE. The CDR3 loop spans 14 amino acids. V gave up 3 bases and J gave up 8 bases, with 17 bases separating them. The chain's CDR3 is CASSENRVDVGYTF. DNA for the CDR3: TGTGCCAGCAGCGAGAACAGGGTTGATGTCGGCTACACCTTC. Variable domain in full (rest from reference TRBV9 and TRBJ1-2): DSGVTQTPKHLITATGQRVTLRCSPRSGDLSVYWYQQSLDQGLQFLIQYYNGEERAKGNILERFSAQQFPDLHSELNLSSLELGDSALYFCASSENRVDVGYTFGSGTRLTVV.

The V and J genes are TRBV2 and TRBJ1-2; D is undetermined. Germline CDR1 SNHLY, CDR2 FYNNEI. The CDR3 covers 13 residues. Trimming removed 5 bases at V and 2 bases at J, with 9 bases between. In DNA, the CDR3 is TGTGCCAGCAGTAACGTGGACAACTATGGCTACACCTTC. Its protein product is CASSNVDNYGYTF.

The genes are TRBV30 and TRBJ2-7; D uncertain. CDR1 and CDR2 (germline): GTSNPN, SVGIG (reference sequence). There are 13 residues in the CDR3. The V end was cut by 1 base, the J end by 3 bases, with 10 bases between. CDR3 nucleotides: TGTGCCTGGAGTGAAGGGCTTCTCTACGAGCAGTACTTC. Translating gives CAWSEGLLYEQYF.

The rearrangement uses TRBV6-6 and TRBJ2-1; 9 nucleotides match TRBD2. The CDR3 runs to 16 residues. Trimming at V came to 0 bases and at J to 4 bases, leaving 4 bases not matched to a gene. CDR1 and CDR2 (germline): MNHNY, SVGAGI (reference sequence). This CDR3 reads CASSYSPRGGYNEQFF. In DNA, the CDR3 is TGTGCCAGCAGTTACTCCCCGCGGGGGGGTTACAATGAGCAGTTCTTC.

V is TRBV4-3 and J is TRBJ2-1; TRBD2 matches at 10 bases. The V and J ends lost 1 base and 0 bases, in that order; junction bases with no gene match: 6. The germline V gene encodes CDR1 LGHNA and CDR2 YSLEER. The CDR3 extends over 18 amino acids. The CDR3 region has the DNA TGCGCCAGCAGCCAAGGGACTAGCGGACCGTTCTCCTACAATGAGCAGTTCTTC. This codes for CASSQGTSGPFSYNEQFF.

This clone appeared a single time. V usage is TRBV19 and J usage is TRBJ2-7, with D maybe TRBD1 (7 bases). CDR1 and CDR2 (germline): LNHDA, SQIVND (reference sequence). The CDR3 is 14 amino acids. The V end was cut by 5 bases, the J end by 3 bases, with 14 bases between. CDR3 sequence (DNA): TGTGCCAGTAGTTGGGCCAGGGGGGACTACGAGCAGTACTTC. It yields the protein CASSWARGDYEQYF.

This chain's CDR3 is CASSNLRGGRPYEQYF. CDR3 nucleotides: TGTGCCAGTAGTAACCTCCGAGGGGGGCGGCCCTACGAGCAGTACTTC. The chain recombines TRBV19 with TRBJ2-7; either TRBD1 or TRBD2 may supply D (6 bases each). CDR1 is LNHDA and CDR2 is SQIVND in the germline V gene (reference sequence). V was shortened by 4 bases and J by 2 bases, with 18 bases between the two germline ends. The CDR3 contains 16 residues.

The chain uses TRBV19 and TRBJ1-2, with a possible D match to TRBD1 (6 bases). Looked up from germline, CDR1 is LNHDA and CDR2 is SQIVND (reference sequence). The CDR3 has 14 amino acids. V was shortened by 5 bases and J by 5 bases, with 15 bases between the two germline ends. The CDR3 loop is CASSELQGWYGYTF. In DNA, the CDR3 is TGTGCCAGTAGTGAATTACAGGGATGGTATGGCTACACCTTC.

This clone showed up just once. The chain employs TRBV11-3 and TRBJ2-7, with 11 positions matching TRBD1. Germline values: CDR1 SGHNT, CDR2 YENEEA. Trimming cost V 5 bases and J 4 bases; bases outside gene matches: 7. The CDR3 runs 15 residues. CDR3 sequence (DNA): TGTGCCAGCAGCGTGGCCGGGACAGGGGGTTACGAGCAGTACTTC. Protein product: CASSVAGTGGYEQYF. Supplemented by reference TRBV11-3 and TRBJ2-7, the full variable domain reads EAGVVQSPRYKIIEKKQPVAFWCNPISGHNTLYWYLQNLGQGPELLIRYENEEAVDDSQLPKDRFSAERLKGVDSTLKIQPAELGDSAVYLCASSVAGTGGYEQYFGPGTRLTVT.

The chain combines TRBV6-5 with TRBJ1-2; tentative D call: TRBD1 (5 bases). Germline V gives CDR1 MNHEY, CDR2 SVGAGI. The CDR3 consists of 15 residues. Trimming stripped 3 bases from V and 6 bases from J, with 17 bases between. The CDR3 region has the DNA TGTGCCAGCAGTTATTATATCGGGGCCGGGGATGGCTACACCTTC. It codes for CASSYYIGAGDGYTF.

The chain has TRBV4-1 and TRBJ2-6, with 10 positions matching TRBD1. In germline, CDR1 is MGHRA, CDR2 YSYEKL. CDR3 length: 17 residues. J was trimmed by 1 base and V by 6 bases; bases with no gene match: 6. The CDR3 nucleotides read TGCGCCAGCAGAACCGGGACAGGGGTATCTGGGGCCAACGTCCTGACTTTC. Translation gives CASRTGTGVSGANVLTF.

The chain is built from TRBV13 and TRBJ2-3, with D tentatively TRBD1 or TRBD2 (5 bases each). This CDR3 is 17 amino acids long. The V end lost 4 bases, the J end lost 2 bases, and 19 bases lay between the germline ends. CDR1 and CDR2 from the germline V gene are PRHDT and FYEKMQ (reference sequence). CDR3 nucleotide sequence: TGTGCCAGCAGCTCAGCCGGGACCGCAAGAGCCACAGATACGCAGTATTTT. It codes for CASSSAGTARATDTQYF.